In its sample, the clone carrying this T cell receptor (beta chain) was seen once. These data originate in a study of blood T cell repertoires in COVID-19. Overall study: Sites across the United States, Italy and Spain contributed samples from acute and convalescent COVID-19. From T cells, B-cell-depleted T cells, or PBMCs came the material, which was cDNA or gDNA.

How the authors handled the data: The assay estimated nucleated cells by amplifying reference gene primers. Measured with immunoSEQ multiplex PCR; TCRdb has only the in-frame clones, and not every one. V and J calls and clone size come straight from that table; D and trimming were deduced from the DNA. The data hold around 270,000 clones, with about 89% observed a single time. Sequencing was performed on peripheral blood. The sequence derives from a man aged 35 to 55 with acute or convalescent COVID-19.

The DNA of the CDR3 is TGTGCCAGCAGTTACTCGAGGCCGGGAAGCACAGATACGCAGTATTTT. This sequence encodes CASSYSRPGSTDTQYF. The V and J genes are TRBV6-5 and TRBJ2-3; possible D gene TRBD2, 5 bases. The V gene's germline CDR1 is MNHEY and CDR2 SVGAGI. The CDR3 sequence is 16 residues long. Trimming cost V 0 bases and J 0 bases, with 10 bases left between them.